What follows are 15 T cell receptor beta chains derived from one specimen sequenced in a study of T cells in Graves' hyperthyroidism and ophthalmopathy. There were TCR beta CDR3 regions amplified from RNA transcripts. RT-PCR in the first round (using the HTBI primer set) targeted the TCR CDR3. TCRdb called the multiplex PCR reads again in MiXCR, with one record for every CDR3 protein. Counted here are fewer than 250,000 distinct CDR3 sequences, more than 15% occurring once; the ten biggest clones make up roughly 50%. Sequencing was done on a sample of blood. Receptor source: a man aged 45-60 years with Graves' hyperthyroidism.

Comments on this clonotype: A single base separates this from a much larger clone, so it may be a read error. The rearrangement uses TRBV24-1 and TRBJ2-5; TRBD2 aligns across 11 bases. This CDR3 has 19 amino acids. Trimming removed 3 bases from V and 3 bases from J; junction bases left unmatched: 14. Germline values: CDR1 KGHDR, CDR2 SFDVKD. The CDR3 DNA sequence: TGTGCCACCAGTGATCCGATACTAGCGGGAGTAGGGCAAGAAGAGACCCAGTACTTC. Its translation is CATSDPILAGVGQEETQYF.

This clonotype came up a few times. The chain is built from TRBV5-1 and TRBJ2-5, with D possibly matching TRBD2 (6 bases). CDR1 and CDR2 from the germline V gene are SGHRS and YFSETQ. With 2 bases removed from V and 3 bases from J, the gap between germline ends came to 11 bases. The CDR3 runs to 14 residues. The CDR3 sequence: CASSFSGDEETQYF. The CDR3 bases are TGCGCCAGCAGCTTTTCGGGGGACGAAGAGACCCAGTACTTC. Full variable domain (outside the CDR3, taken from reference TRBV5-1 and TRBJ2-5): KAGVTQTPRYLIKTRGQQVTLSCSPISGHRSVSWYQQTPGQGLQFLFEYFSETQRNKGNFPGRFSGRQFSNSRSEMNVSTLELGDSALYLCASSFSGDEETQYFGPGTRLLVL.

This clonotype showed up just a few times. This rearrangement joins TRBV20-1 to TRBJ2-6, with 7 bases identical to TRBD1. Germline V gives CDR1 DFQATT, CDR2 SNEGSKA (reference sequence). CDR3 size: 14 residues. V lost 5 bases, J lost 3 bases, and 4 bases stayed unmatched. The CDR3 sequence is CSASGGFGANVLTF. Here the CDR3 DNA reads TGCAGTGCTTCAGGGGGTTTTGGGGCCAACGTCCTGACTTTC.

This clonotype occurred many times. The CDR3 protein is CASSWASSGSSAADTQYF. The CDR3 nucleotides read TGTGCCAGCAGTTGGGCGAGTAGCGGGAGTTCGGCGGCAGATACGCAGTATTTT. The chain is built from TRBV12-3 or TRBV12-4 and TRBJ2-3; 9 nucleotides line up with TRBD2. J gave up 4 bases and V 4 bases, and 15 bases lay outside the gene matches. The CDR3 length is 18 residues.

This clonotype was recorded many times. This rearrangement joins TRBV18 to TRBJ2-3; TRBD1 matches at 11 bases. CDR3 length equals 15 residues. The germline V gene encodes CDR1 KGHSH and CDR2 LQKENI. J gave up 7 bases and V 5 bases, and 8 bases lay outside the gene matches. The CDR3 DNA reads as TGTGCCAGCTCAAACGGACAGGGGGCCAGACATACGCAGTATTTT. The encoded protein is CASSNGQGARHTQYF.

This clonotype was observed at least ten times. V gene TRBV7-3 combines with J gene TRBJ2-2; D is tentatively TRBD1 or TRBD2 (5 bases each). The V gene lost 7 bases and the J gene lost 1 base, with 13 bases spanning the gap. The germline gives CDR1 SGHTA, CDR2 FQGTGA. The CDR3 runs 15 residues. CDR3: CASTPGAGNTGELFF. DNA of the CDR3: TGTGCCAGCACCCCTGGGGCGGGGAACACCGGGGAGCTGTTTTTT.

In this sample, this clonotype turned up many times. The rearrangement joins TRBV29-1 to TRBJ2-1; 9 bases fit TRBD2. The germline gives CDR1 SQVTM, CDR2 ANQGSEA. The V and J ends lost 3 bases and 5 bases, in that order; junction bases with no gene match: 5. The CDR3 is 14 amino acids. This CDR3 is CSVERSGRNNEQFF. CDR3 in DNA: TGCAGCGTTGAGAGAAGCGGGAGGAACAATGAGCAGTTCTTC.

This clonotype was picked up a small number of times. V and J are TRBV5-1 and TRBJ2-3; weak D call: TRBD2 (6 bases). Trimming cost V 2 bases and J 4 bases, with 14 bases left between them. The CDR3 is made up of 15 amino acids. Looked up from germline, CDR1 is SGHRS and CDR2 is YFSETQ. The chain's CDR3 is CASSLRGTSADTQYF. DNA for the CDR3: TGCGCCAGCAGCTTACGGGGGACTTCAGCAGATACGCAGTATTTT. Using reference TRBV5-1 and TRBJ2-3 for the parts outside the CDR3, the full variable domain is KAGVTQTPRYLIKTRGQQVTLSCSPISGHRSVSWYQQTPGQGLQFLFEYFSETQRNKGNFPGRFSGRQFSNSRSEMNVSTLELGDSALYLCASSLRGTSADTQYFGPGTRLTVL.

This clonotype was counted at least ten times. In nucleotides, the CDR3 is TGCAGTGCTAGGTGGGATACGCAGTATTTT. Amino acids: CSARWDTQYF. This chain uses TRBV20-1 with TRBJ2-3; D gene uncertain. The CDR3 sequence is 10 residues long. Germline V gene data show CDR1 as DFQATT and CDR2 as SNEGSKA (reference sequence). V was cut by 3 bases and J by 6 bases, with 4 bases left in between.

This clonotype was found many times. The CDR3 DNA is TGCAGCCCCCCTAGCGGTTCCTACGAGCAGTACTTC. This translates into CSPPSGSYEQYF. The V gene is TRBV29-1, the J gene TRBJ2-7, with TRBD2 matching over 7 bases. With 8 bases clipped from V and 1 base from J, the junction kept 5 bases outside the gene matches. CDR1 and CDR2 from the germline V gene are SQVTM and ANQGSEA. CDR3 length: 12 amino acids.

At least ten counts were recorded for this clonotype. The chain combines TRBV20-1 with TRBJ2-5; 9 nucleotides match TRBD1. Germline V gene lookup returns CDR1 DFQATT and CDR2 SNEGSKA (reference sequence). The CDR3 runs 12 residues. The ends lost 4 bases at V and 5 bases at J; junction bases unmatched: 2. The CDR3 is CSAKQGAETQYF. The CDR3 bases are TGCAGTGCTAAACAGGGGGCGGAGACCCAGTACTTC.

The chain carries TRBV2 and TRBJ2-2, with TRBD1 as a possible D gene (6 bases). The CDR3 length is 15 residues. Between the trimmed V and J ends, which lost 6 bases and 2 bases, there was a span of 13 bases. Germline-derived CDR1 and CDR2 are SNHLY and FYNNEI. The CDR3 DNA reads TGTGCCAGCAGGCGCGACAGGTCAAACACCGGGGAGCTGTTTTTT. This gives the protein CASRRDRSNTGELFF.

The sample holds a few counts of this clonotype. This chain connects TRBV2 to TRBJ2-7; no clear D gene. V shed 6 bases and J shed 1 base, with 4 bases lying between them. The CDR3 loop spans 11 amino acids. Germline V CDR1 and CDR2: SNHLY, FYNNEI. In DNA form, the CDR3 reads TGTGCCAGCAGAAGATCCTACGAGCAGTACTTC. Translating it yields CASRRSYEQYF.

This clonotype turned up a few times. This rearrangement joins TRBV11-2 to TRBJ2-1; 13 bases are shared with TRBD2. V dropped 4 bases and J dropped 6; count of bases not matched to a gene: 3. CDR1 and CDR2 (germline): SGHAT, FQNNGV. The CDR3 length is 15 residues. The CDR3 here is CASSSGTSGANEQFF. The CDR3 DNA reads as TGTGCCAGCAGCTCCGGGACTAGCGGGGCCAATGAGCAGTTCTTC. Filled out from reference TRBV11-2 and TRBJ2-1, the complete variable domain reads EAGVAQSPRYKIIEKRQSVAFWCNPISGHATLYWYQQILGQGPKLLIQFQNNGVVDDSQLPKDRFSAERLKGVDSTLKIQPAKLEDSAVYLCASSSGTSGANEQFFGPGTRLTVL.

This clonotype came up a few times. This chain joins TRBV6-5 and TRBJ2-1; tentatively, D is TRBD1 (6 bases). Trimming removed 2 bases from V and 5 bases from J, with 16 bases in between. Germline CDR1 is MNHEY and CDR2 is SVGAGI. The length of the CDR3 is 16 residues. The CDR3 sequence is CASSYGYGAGDNEQFF. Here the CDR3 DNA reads TGTGCCAGCAGTTACGGGTATGGGGCAGGGGACAATGAGCAGTTCTTC.